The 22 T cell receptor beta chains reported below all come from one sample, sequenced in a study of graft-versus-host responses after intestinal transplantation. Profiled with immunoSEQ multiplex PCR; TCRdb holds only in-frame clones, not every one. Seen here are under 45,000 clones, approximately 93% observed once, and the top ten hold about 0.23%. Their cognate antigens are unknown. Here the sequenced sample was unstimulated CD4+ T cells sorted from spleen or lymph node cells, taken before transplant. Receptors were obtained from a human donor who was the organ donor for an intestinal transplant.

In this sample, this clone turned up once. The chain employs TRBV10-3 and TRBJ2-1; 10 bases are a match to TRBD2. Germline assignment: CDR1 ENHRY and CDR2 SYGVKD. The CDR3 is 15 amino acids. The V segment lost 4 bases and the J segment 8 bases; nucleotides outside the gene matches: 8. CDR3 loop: CAISGSGGAGYEQFF. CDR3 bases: TGTGCCATCAGTGGGAGCGGGGGGGCCGGGTATGAGCAGTTCTTC.

In DNA, the CDR3 is TGTGCCAGCAGCCCTAAGACTAGCGGGGAGACAGATACGCAGTATTTT. It translates to CASSPKTSGETDTQYF. The V and J genes are TRBV5-4 and TRBJ2-3; 11 bases agree with TRBD2. Trimming removed 4 bases from V and 3 bases from J; junction bases left unmatched: 7. From germline, CDR1 is SGHNT and CDR2 YYREEE (reference sequence). The CDR3 covers 16 residues.

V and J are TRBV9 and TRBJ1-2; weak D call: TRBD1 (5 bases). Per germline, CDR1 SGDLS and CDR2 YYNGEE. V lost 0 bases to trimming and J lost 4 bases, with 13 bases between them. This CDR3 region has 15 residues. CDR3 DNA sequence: TGTGCCAGCAGCGTAGATGGGGGGTACAGCTATGGCTACACCTTC. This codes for CASSVDGGYSYGYTF.

For the CDR3, the DNA is TGTGCCAGCAGTTTATTCCCCGACAGGCCAACGTCTAATTCACCCCTCCACTTT. Its translation: CASSLFPDRPTSNSPLHF. The chain is built from TRBV28 and TRBJ1-6; tentative D call: TRBD1 (6 bases). The CDR3 length is 18 residues. CDR1 MDHEN and CDR2 SYDVKM come from the germline V gene. V was cut by 1 base and J by 6 bases, with 19 bases left in between. Looking up the rest from reference TRBV28 and TRBJ1-6 gives the full variable domain: DVKVTQSSRYLVKRTGEKVFLECVQDMDHENMFWYRQDPGLGLRLIYFSYDVKMKEKGDIPEGYSVSREKKERFSLILESASTNQTSMYLCASSLFPDRPTSNSPLHFGNGTRLTVT.

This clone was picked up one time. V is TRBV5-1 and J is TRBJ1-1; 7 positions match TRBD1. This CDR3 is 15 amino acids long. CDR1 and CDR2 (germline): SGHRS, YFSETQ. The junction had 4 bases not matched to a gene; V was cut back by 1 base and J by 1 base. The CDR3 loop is CASSLLAGGNTEAFF. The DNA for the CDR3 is TGCGCCAGCAGCTTGTTGGCAGGGGGGAACACTGAAGCTTTCTTT.

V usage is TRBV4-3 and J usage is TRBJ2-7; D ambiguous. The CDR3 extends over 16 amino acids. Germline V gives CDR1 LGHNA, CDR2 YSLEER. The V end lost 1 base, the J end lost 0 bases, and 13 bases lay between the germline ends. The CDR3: CASSQVRTWSSYEQYF. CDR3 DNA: TGCGCCAGCAGCCAAGTCCGGACGTGGAGCTCCTACGAGCAGTACTTC.

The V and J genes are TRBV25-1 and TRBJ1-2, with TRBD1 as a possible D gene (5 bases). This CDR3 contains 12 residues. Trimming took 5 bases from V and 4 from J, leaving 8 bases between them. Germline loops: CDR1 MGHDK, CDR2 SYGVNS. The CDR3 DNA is TGTGCCAGCAGTAGGACAACCTATGGCTACACCTTC. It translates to CASSRTTYGYTF.

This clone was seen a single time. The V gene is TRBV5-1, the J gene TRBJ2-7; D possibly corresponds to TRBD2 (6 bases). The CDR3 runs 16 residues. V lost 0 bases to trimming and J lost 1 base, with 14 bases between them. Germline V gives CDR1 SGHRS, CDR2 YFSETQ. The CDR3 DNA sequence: TGCGCCAGCAGCTTGGCGGAGGGGCGGCGGTCCTACGAGCAGTACTTC. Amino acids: CASSLAEGRRSYEQYF.

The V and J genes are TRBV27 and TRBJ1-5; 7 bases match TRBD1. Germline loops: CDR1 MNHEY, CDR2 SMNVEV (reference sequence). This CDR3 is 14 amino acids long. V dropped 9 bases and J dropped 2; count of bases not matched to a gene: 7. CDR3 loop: CARQGWEGNQPQHF. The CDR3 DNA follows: TGTGCCAGACAGGGGTGGGAGGGCAATCAGCCCCAGCATTTT.

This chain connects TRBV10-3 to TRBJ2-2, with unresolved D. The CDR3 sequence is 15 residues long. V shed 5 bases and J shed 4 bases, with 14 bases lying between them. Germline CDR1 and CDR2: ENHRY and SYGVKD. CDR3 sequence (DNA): TGTGCCATCAGTAGAGACTTTGGCCGCACCGGGGAGCTGTTTTTT. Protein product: CAISRDFGRTGELFF.

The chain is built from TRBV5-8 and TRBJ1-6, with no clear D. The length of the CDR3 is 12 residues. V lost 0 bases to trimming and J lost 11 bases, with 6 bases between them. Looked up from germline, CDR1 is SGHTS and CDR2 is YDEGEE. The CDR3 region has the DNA TGTGCCAGCAGCTTGGGACGTCCACCCCTCCACTTT. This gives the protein CASSLGRPPLHF. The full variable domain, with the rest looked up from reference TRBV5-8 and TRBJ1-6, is EAGVTQSPTHLIKTRGQQATLRCSPISGHTSVYWYQQALGLGLQFLLWYDEGEERNRGNFPPRFSGRQFPNYSSELNVNALELEDSALYLCASSLGRPPLHFGNGTRLTVT.

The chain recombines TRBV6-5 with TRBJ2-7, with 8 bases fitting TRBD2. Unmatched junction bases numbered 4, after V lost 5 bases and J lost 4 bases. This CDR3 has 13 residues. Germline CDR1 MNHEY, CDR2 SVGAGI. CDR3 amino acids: CASSDRGGYEQYF. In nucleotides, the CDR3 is TGTGCCAGCAGTGATCGGGGGGGATACGAGCAGTACTTC.

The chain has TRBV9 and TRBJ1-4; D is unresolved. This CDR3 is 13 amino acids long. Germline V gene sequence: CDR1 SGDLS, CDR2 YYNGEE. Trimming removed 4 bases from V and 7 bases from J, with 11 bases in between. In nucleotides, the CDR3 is TGTGCCAGCAGCACTCGGACGGGTGAAAAACTGTTTTTT. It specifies CASSTRTGEKLFF.

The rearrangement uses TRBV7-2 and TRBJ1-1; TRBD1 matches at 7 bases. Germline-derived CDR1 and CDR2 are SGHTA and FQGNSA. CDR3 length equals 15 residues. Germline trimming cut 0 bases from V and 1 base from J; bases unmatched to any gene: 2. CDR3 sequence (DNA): TGTGCCAGCAGCTTAGCGCGGACAGGGAACACTGAAGCTTTCTTT. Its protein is CASSLARTGNTEAFF.

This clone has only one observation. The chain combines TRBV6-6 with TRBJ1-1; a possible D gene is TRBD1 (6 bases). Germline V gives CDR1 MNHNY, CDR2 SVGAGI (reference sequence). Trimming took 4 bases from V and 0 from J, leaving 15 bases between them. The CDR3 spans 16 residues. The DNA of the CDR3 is TGTGCCAGCAGTTTCCCCCTTGGGGACATGAACACTGAAGCTTTCTTT. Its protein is CASSFPLGDMNTEAFF.

The CDR3 DNA follows: TGTGCCAGTCGCCCTGTCACCTGGGGGACTGAAGCTTTCTTT. Its translation: CASRPVTWGTEAFF. V is TRBV19 and J is TRBJ1-1; D might be TRBD1 (5 bases). CDR1 and CDR2 from the germline V gene are LNHDA and SQIVND (reference sequence). V shed 8 bases and J shed 5 bases, with 18 bases lying between them. This CDR3 region has 14 residues.

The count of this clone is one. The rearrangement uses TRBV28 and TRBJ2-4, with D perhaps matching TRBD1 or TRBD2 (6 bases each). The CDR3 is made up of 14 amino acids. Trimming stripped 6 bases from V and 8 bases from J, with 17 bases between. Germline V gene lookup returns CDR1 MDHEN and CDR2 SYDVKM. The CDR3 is CASRWRGSGDIQYF. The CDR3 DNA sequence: TGTGCCAGCAGATGGAGGGGGTCAGGCGACATTCAGTACTTC. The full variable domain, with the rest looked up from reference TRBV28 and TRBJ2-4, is DVKVTQSSRYLVKRTGEKVFLECVQDMDHENMFWYRQDPGLGLRLIYFSYDVKMKEKGDIPEGYSVSREKKERFSLILESASTNQTSMYLCASRWRGSGDIQYFGAGTRLSVL.

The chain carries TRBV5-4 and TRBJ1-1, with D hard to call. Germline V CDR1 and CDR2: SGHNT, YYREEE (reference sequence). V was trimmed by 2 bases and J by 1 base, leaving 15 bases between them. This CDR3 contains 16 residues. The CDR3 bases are TGTGCCAGCAGCTTCGGGCGGCCTAGCGGGAACACTGAAGCTTTCTTT. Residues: CASSFGRPSGNTEAFF.

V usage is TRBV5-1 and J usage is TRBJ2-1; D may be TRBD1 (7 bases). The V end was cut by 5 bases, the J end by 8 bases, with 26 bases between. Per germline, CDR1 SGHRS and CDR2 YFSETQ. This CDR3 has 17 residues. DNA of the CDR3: TGCGCCAGCAGTAGGGCCAGGGGGGCCCAGTCGGGGGATGAGCAGTTCTTC. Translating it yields CASSRARGAQSGDEQFF.

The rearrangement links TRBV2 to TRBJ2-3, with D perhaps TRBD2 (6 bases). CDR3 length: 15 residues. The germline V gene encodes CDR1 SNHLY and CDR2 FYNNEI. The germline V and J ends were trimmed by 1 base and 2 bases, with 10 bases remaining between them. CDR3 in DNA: TGTGCCAGCAGTGAAGGAGGCGGGGTCACAGATACGCAGTATTTT. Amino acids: CASSEGGGVTDTQYF.

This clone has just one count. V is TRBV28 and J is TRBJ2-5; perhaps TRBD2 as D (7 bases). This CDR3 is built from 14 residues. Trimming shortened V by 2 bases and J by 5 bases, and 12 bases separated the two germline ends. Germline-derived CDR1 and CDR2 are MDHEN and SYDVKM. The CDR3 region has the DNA TGTGCCAGCAGTTTAGCGGGGGCCGGGGAGACCCAGTACTTC. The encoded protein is CASSLAGAGETQYF.

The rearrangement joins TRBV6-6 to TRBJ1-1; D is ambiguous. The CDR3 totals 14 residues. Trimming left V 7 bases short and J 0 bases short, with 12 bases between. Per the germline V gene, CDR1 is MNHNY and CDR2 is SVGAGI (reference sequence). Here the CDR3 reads CASIQESMNTEAFF. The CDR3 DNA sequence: TGTGCCAGCATTCAAGAGAGCATGAACACTGAAGCTTTCTTT.